These 2 T cell receptor beta chains were all obtained from the same sample, sequenced in a study of control samples from healthy donors and cancer patients (dated by TCRdb to between 2020 and 2021). Library preparation was by the immunoSEQ multiplex PCR assay. TCRdb limited this immuneACCESS table to in-frame rearrangements with V and J called. A share of clones is missing; checked studies link under half to unresolved V genes, and the rest is unexplained. Recorded for this sample are 120,000 or so clones; 85% to 95% of them occurred a single time. The top ten clones comprise roughly 4% of the sample. The sequenced sample was blood. These receptor sequences come from a man aged 30 to 45 in good health.

This chain links TRBV9 with TRBJ1-6; the match to TRBD1 covers 9 bases. V was clipped by 3 bases and J by 5 bases; unmatched bases: 9. The CDR3 sequence is 17 residues long. Germline V gene sequence: CDR1 SGDLS, CDR2 YYNGEE. CDR3 residues: CASSGSGTGLDNSPLHF. In DNA form, the CDR3 reads TGTGCCAGCAGCGGATCCGGGACAGGGCTAGATAATTCACCCCTCCACTTT.

This chain links TRBV11-2 with TRBJ2-1; D is tentatively TRBD1 or TRBD2 (6 bases each). The V end lost 5 bases, the J end lost 3 bases, and 17 bases lay between the germline ends. The CDR3 consists of 16 residues. Germline V gene lookup returns CDR1 SGHAT and CDR2 FQNNGV. CDR3 loop: CASSPRLGGIYNEQFF. For the CDR3, the DNA is TGTGCCAGCAGCCCCCGACTAGGGGGAATCTACAATGAGCAGTTCTTC.